This entry lists 9 T cell receptor beta chains sequenced from one sample in a study of T cell responses to AZD1222 COVID-19 vaccine. Sequenced by immunoSEQ multiplex PCR; TCRdb stores in-frame clones only, minus some. The sample includes roughly 120,000 clones, roughly nine tenths seen only once; the top ten take approximately 10%. The sample here was peripheral blood, taken on day 0 of AZD1222 vaccination. The receptor set was obtained from an adult in good health.

The rearrangement links TRBV5-8 to TRBJ2-5; no clear D. CDR1 and CDR2 from the germline V gene are SGHTS and YDEGEE. V lost 7 bases and J lost 5, with 9 bases in between. The CDR3 consists of 11 residues. CDR3 nucleotides: TGTGCCAGCGGGATCGTGGAGACCCAGTACTTC. Translating it yields CASGIVETQYF.

The chain couples TRBV19 to TRBJ2-7; 9 nucleotides match TRBD2. Per germline, CDR1 LNHDA and CDR2 SQIVND (reference sequence). The CDR3 runs 15 residues. Trimming cost V 3 bases and J 6 bases; bases outside gene matches: 9. The CDR3 sequence is CASSMETSGTAEQYF. CDR3 nucleotides: TGTGCCAGTAGTATGGAGACTAGCGGTACAGCCGAGCAGTACTTC.

The chain links TRBV5-8 to TRBJ2-7, with D possibly called TRBD1 or TRBD2 (7 bases each). Germline assignment: CDR1 SGHTS and CDR2 YDEGEE. The ends were cut back, 0 bases at V and 2 bases at J, with 18 bases in the middle. CDR3 length: 17 amino acids. The chain's CDR3 is CASSLGRGGGFTYEQYF. The CDR3 nucleotides are TGTGCCAGCAGCTTGGGCAGGGGAGGGGGCTTCACCTACGAGCAGTACTTC.

The J gene is TRBJ2-5, the V gene TRBV7-9; perhaps TRBD2 as D (5 bases). Germline V gene sequence: CDR1 SEHNR, CDR2 FQNEAQ (reference sequence). Trimming cost V 5 bases and J 9 bases, with 16 bases left between them. The CDR3 is 13 amino acids. The CDR3 is CASSLPMVEAQYF. CDR3 nucleotides: TGTGCCAGCAGCCTCCCGATGGTGGAGGCCCAGTACTTC.

The chain joins TRBV5-6 to TRBJ1-3; a possible D gene is TRBD1 (5 bases). Germline CDR1 SGHDT, CDR2 YYEEEE. CDR3 length: 17 amino acids. Deletions cut 4 bases from V and 0 bases from J, with 17 bases between. CDR3 sequence reads: CASSDKTVLVSGNTIYF. The DNA of the CDR3 is TGTGCCAGCAGCGACAAGACAGTCCTCGTCTCTGGAAACACCATATATTTT.

This chain uses TRBV7-2 with TRBJ2-5, with D hard to call. This CDR3 is 13 amino acids long. The germline V gene encodes CDR1 SGHTA and CDR2 FQGNSA. V was clipped by 3 bases and J by 4 bases, with 9 bases between them. The CDR3 loop is CASSLSLGETQYF. CDR3 DNA sequence: TGTGCCAGCAGCTTGAGTCTTGGAGAGACCCAGTACTTC.

V usage is TRBV24-1 and J usage is TRBJ2-5, with 7 bases identical to TRBD1. CDR1 and CDR2 from the germline V gene are KGHDR and SFDVKD. V trimming: 7 bases; J trimming: 5 bases; junction bases outside the gene matches: 3. The CDR3 consists of 12 residues. The CDR3 DNA reads TGTGCCACCAGCACAGGGGTGGAGACCCAGTACTTC. Translating gives CATSTGVETQYF.

J is TRBJ2-3 and V is TRBV11-2, with 7 bases matching TRBD2. J gave up 4 bases and V 5 bases, and 9 bases lay outside the gene matches. The germline V gene encodes CDR1 SGHAT and CDR2 FQNNGV. This CDR3 comprises 15 residues. As DNA, the CDR3 is TGTGCCAGCAGCCCAACCCCAACTAGCGCAGATACGCAGTATTTT. The encoded protein is CASSPTPTSADTQYF.

The CDR3 loop reads CASRETGGAYGYTF. CDR3 in DNA: TGTGCCAGCAGAGAGACAGGGGGGGCTTATGGCTACACCTTC. The chain uses TRBV6-5 and TRBJ1-2, with 9 bases lining up with TRBD1. Germline V gives CDR1 MNHEY, CDR2 SVGAGI. The CDR3 length is 14 residues. The ends lost 6 bases at V and 5 bases at J; junction bases unmatched: 7.